These T cell receptor beta chains were read from a single sample in a study of molecular identifiers for immune sequencing clone quantification. TCRdb analysed the PCR reads with MiXCR anew, one entry per CDR3 protein. The table includes about 640,000 distinct CDR3 sequences, about 20% detected once. The sample consisted of naive CD8+ T cells from blood, with Jurkat cell RNA spiked in. The receptors were gathered from a human donor in good health. Some libraries in this study had Jurkat cell RNA spiked in. Both conserved end residues are part of each CDR3. Fields, in order: D gene, V gene, clone size, J gene, CDR3 protein, CDR3 DNA. D genes are given only for firm matches. Size tells how often a clone was seen (once, few, many) or the class of an expanded clone, and some rows leave it out.

d_call: TRBD2; v_call: TRBV7-9; clone_size: many; j_call: TRBJ2-7; cdr3_aa: CASSLDAGAGEQYF; cdr3_nt: TGTGCCAGCAGCTTAGACGCGGGAGCGGGGGAGCAGTACTTC
d_call: TRBD2; v_call: TRBV6-2/TRBV6-3; clone_size: -; j_call: TRBJ2-7; cdr3_aa: CASSLGTSGCYEQYF; cdr3_nt: TGTGCCAGCAGTCTGGGGACTAGCGGGTGCTACGAGCAGTACTTC
d_call: TRBD1; v_call: TRBV29-1; clone_size: many; j_call: TRBJ1-3; cdr3_aa: CSVMTGVGNTIYF; cdr3_nt: TGCAGCGTGATGACAGGGGTCGGAAACACCATATATTTT
d_call: -; v_call: TRBV7-2; clone_size: many; j_call: TRBJ2-7; cdr3_aa: CASSPTDTYEQYF; cdr3_nt: TGTGCCAGCAGCCCGACAGACACGTACGAGCAGTACTTC
d_call: TRBD1; v_call: TRBV6-6; clone_size: few; j_call: TRBJ2-7; cdr3_aa: CASSYLTGGEQYF; cdr3_nt: TGTGCCAGCAGTTACTTGACAGGGGGCGAGCAGTACTTC
d_call: -; v_call: TRBV9; clone_size: few; j_call: TRBJ1-1; cdr3_aa: CASSEIGTSQRYTEAFF; cdr3_nt: TGTGCCAGCAGCGAAATTGGGACCTCCCAACGGTACACTGAAGCTTTCTTT
d_call: TRBD2; v_call: TRBV29-1; clone_size: -; j_call: TRBJ2-1; cdr3_aa: CSVARGGSYNEQFF; cdr3_nt: TGCAGCGTCGCCCGGGGGGGCTCCTACAATGAGCAGTTCTTC
d_call: -; v_call: TRBV3-1; clone_size: many; j_call: TRBJ1-2; cdr3_aa: CASSQTGDRILYGYTF; cdr3_nt: TGTGCCAGCAGCCAAACCGGAGACAGGATCCTCTATGGCTACACCTTC
d_call: -; v_call: TRBV5-1; clone_size: many; j_call: TRBJ1-1; cdr3_aa: CASSFAQPNTEAFF; cdr3_nt: TGCGCCAGCAGCTTTGCCCAGCCGAACACTGAAGCTTTCTTT
d_call: -; v_call: TRBV4-3; clone_size: few; j_call: TRBJ2-5; cdr3_aa: CASSQDWRGRETQYF; cdr3_nt: TGCGCCAGCAGCCAAGATTGGAGGGGGCGGGAGACCCAGTACTTC
d_call: -; v_call: TRBV5-1; clone_size: many; j_call: TRBJ2-5; cdr3_aa: CASSLATTGRRKETQYF; cdr3_nt: TGCGCCAGCAGCTTGGCCACGACGGGACGGAGAAAAGAGACCCAGTACTTC
d_call: -; v_call: TRBV7-9; clone_size: many; j_call: TRBJ1-4; cdr3_aa: CASSSMNEKLFF; cdr3_nt: TGTGCCAGCAGCTCAATGAATGAAAAACTGTTTTTT
d_call: TRBD2; v_call: TRBV7-8; clone_size: few; j_call: TRBJ2-1; cdr3_aa: CASTRAGPYNEQFF; cdr3_nt: TGTGCCAGCACCAGAGCGGGGCCATACAATGAGCAGTTCTTC
d_call: -; v_call: TRBV7-9; clone_size: many; j_call: TRBJ1-1; cdr3_aa: CASSRDTEAFF; cdr3_nt: TGTGCCAGCAGTCGCGACACTGAAGCTTTCTTT
d_call: -; v_call: TRBV5-8; clone_size: -; j_call: TRBJ2-7; cdr3_aa: CASRACEQYF; cdr3_nt: TGTGCCAGCAGGGCCTGCGAGCAGTACTTC
d_call: TRBD1; v_call: TRBV4-3; clone_size: many; j_call: TRBJ1-5; cdr3_aa: CASSQDRETGYQPQHF; cdr3_nt: TGCGCCAGCAGCCAAGATAGGGAGACAGGGTATCAGCCCCAGCATTTT
d_call: -; v_call: TRBV29-1; clone_size: many; j_call: TRBJ2-1; cdr3_aa: CSASEQFYNEQFF; cdr3_nt: TGCAGCGCCTCCGAGCAATTTTACAATGAGCAGTTCTTC
d_call: -; v_call: TRBV27; clone_size: -; j_call: TRBJ2-7; cdr3_aa: CASSLRGVGGPYEQYF; cdr3_nt: TGTGCCAGCAGTTTAAGAGGGGTAGGGGGTCCCTACGAGCAGTACTTC
d_call: TRBD2; v_call: TRBV10-3; clone_size: many; j_call: TRBJ2-3; cdr3_aa: CAISEPGTSPDTQYF; cdr3_nt: TGTGCCATCAGTGAGCCCGGGACTAGTCCAGATACGCAGTATTTT
d_call: TRBD1; v_call: TRBV27; clone_size: many; j_call: TRBJ2-3; cdr3_aa: CASRAGQGVSSTDTQYF; cdr3_nt: TGTGCCAGCAGGGCGGGACAGGGGGTTAGTAGCACAGATACGCAGTATTTT
d_call: -; v_call: TRBV5-1; clone_size: few; j_call: TRBJ2-3; cdr3_aa: CASSRTVRDGLDTQYF; cdr3_nt: TGCGCCAGCTCAAGGACAGTCCGAGACGGACTAGATACGCAGTATTTT
d_call: TRBD2; v_call: TRBV12-3/TRBV12-4; clone_size: few; j_call: TRBJ2-1; cdr3_aa: CASSQYREGYNEQFF; cdr3_nt: TGTGCCAGCAGTCAGTATAGGGAGGGGTACAATGAGCAGTTCTTC
d_call: -; v_call: TRBV29-1; clone_size: many; j_call: TRBJ2-7; cdr3_aa: CSVSSAGSPYEQYF; cdr3_nt: TGCAGCGTTTCGTCGGCAGGCAGCCCCTACGAGCAGTACTTC
d_call: -; v_call: TRBV24-1; clone_size: many; j_call: TRBJ1-5; cdr3_aa: CATSDSRAYNQPQHF; cdr3_nt: TGTGCCACCAGTGATTCCAGGGCCTACAATCAGCCCCAGCATTTT
d_call: -; v_call: TRBV12-5; clone_size: many; j_call: TRBJ2-3; cdr3_aa: CASGSSPGGTLLDTQYF; cdr3_nt: TGTGCTAGTGGTTCCAGCCCCGGTGGGACGCTGTTGGATACGCAGTATTTT
d_call: -; v_call: TRBV27; clone_size: few; j_call: TRBJ2-1; cdr3_aa: CASSEITTSSYNEQFF; cdr3_nt: TGTGCCAGCAGTGAGATAACTACCAGCTCCTACAATGAGCAGTTCTTC
d_call: -; v_call: TRBV14; clone_size: many; j_call: TRBJ1-5; cdr3_aa: CASSQDGTASSDSNQPQHF; cdr3_nt: TGTGCCAGCAGCCAAGACGGCACTGCGAGTTCTGATAGCAATCAGCCCCAGCATTTT
d_call: -; v_call: TRBV6-5; clone_size: many; j_call: TRBJ2-5; cdr3_aa: CASSSRGWETQYF; cdr3_nt: TGTGCCAGCAGCTCGCGGGGTTGGGAGACCCAGTACTTC
d_call: -; v_call: TRBV6-6; clone_size: few; j_call: TRBJ2-2; cdr3_aa: CASSYVVGELFF; cdr3_nt: TGTGCCAGCAGTTACGTGGTCGGGGAGCTGTTTTTT
d_call: -; v_call: TRBV6-2/TRBV6-3; clone_size: -; j_call: TRBJ2-7; cdr3_aa: CASSYAGPSFYEQYF; cdr3_nt: TGTGCCAGCAGTTACGCAGGGCCCTCCTTCTACGAGCAGTACTTC
d_call: TRBD1; v_call: TRBV12-3/TRBV12-4; clone_size: many; j_call: TRBJ2-3; cdr3_aa: CASSRGLGDTQYF; cdr3_nt: TGTGCCAGCAGCAGGGGGCTAGGAGATACGCAGTATTTT
d_call: -; v_call: TRBV6-6; clone_size: few; j_call: TRBJ1-4; cdr3_aa: CASNFELATNEKLFF; cdr3_nt: TGTGCCAGCAACTTTGAGTTGGCAACTAATGAAAAACTGTTTTTT